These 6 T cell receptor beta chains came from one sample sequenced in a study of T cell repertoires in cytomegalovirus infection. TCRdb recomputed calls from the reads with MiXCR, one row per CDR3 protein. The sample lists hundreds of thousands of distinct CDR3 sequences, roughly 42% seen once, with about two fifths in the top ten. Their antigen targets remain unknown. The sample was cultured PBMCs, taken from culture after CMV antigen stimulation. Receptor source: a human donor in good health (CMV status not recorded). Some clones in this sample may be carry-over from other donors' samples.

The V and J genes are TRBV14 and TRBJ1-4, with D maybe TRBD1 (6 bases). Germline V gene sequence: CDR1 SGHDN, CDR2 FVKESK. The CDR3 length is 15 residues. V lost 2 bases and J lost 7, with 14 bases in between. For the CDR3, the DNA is TGTGCCAGCAGCCAATACCAGGGGAACGTTGAAAAACTGTTTTTT. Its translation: CASSQYQGNVEKLFF.

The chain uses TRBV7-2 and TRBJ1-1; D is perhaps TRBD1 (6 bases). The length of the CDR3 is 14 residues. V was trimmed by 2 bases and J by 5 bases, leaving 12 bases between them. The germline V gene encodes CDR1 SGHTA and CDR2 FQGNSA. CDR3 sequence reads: CASSLHGQLTEAFF. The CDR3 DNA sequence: TGTGCCAGCAGCTTACATGGACAGCTAACTGAAGCTTTCTTT.

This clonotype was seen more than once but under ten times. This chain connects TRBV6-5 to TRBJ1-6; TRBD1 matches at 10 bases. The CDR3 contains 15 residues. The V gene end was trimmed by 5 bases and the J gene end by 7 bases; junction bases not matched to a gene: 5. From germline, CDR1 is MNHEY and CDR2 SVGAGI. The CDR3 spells CASSADRGWNSPLHF. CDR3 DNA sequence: TGTGCCAGCAGTGCGGACAGGGGGTGGAATTCACCCCTCCACTTT.

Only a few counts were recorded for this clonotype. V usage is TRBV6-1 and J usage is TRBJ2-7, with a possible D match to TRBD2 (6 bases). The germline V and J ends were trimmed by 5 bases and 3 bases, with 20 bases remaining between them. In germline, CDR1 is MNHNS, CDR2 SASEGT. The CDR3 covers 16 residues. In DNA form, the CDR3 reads TGTGCCAGCAGTTATTCTGGTGGGGGGAGTGACTACGAGCAGTACTTC. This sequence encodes CASSYSGGGSDYEQYF.

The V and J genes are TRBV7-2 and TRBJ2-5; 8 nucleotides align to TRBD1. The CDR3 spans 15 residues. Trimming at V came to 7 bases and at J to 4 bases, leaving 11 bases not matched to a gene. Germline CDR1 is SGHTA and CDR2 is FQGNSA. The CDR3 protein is CASTLWQGAGETQYF. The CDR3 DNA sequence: TGTGCCAGCACCCTTTGGCAGGGGGCAGGAGAGACCCAGTACTTC.

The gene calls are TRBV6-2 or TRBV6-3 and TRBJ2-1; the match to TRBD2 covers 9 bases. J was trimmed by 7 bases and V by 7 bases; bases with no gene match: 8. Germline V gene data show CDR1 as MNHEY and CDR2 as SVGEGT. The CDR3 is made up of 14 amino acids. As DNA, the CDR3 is TGTGCCAGCACGAAAGCGGGAGGCATAAATGAGCAGTTCTTC. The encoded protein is CASTKAGGINEQFF.